These 25 T cell receptor beta chains were all obtained from the same sample, sequenced in a study of beta chain features in type 1 diabetes. The isolated RNA, all of it, was reverse transcribed, so expressed TCRB transcripts were what got sequenced. Method: immunoSEQ multiplex PCR; TCRdb's copy keeps in-frame clones and lacks some. The sample has almost 350,000 clones; around 7.6% are singletons. Material: central memory CD4+ T cells from blood. The source of these receptors is a woman between 18 and 30 years old in good health.

The chain is built from TRBV15 and TRBJ2-7; the match to TRBD2 covers 11 bases. After removal of 5 bases from V and 5 bases from J, the junction contained 8 bases not matched to a gene. This CDR3 region has 15 residues. The germline gives CDR1 LNHNV, CDR2 YYDKDF (reference sequence). CDR3 bases: TGTGCCACCAGCCCTGGACTAGCGGGTGCCAACGAGCAGTACTTC. Translated: CATSPGLAGANEQYF.

This clone was observed a handful of times. The gene calls are TRBV5-4 and TRBJ2-7; TRBD2 is a possible D gene (6 bases). Trimming left V 4 bases short and J 3 bases short, with 26 bases between. CDR1 and CDR2 from the germline V gene are SGHNT and YYREEE (reference sequence). This CDR3 contains 18 residues. The CDR3 reads CASSQGHRLPLALYEQYF. In nucleotides, the CDR3 is TGTGCCAGCAGCCAAGGACACCGTTTGCCACTAGCACTCTACGAGCAGTACTTC.

This clone was seen a few times. J is TRBJ1-1 and V is TRBV29-1, with 8 bases matching TRBD1. This CDR3 has 15 amino acids. The V gene's germline CDR1 is SQVTM and CDR2 ANQGSEA. Trimming removed 5 bases from V and 0 bases from J; junction bases left unmatched: 8. CDR3 loop: CSVFGQGSVNTEAFF. CDR3 DNA: TGCAGCGTTTTCGGACAGGGTTCGGTGAACACTGAAGCTTTCTTT.

V and J are TRBV7-9 and TRBJ2-1; D is unclear. Looked up from germline, CDR1 is SEHNR and CDR2 is FQNEAQ (reference sequence). CDR3 length: 12 residues. V shed 3 bases and J shed 9 bases, with 9 bases lying between them. This CDR3 is CASSFAGPEQFF. The CDR3 nucleotides are TGTGCCAGCAGCTTCGCTGGGCCTGAGCAGTTCTTC. The full variable domain, completed using reference TRBV7-9 and TRBJ2-1, is DTGVSQNPRHKITKRGQNVTFRCDPISEHNRLYWYRQTLGQGPEFLTYFQNEAQLEKSRLLSDRFSAERPKGSFSTLEIQRTEQGDSAMYLCASSFAGPEQFFGPGTRLTVL.

This clone was observed many times. The chain links TRBV7-9 to TRBJ1-1; D is undetermined. The CDR3 is 12 residues long. Trimming took off 6 bases at V and 0 bases at J, with 5 bases between the two ends. The germline V gene encodes CDR1 SEHNR and CDR2 FQNEAQ (reference sequence). CDR3 DNA: TGTGCCAGCAGAGTGATGAACACTGAAGCTTTCTTT. It yields the protein CASRVMNTEAFF. Full variable domain (missing parts from reference TRBV7-9 and TRBJ1-1): DTGVSQNPRHKITKRGQNVTFRCDPISEHNRLYWYRQTLGQGPEFLTYFQNEAQLEKSRLLSDRFSAERPKGSFSTLEIQRTEQGDSAMYLCASRVMNTEAFFGQGTRLTVV.

This clone was found many times. The V gene is TRBV6-6, the J gene TRBJ2-7; 7 bases fit TRBD1. The CDR3 has 14 residues. Trimming at V came to 5 bases and at J to 3 bases, leaving 7 bases not matched to a gene. CDR1 and CDR2 (germline): MNHNY, SVGAGI (reference sequence). CDR3 region: CASSRGTEFYEQYF. In DNA form, the CDR3 reads TGTGCCAGCAGTCGAGGGACAGAATTCTACGAGCAGTACTTC.

The chain links TRBV7-2 to TRBJ2-7; no definite D call. The germline CDR1 and CDR2 sequences are SGHTA and FQGNSA. With 0 bases removed from V and 3 bases from J, the gap between germline ends came to 6 bases. CDR3 size: 13 residues. The CDR3: CASSLAQVYEQYF. Here the CDR3 DNA reads TGTGCCAGCAGCTTAGCACAAGTCTACGAGCAGTACTTC.

This clone was seen many times. The rearrangement links TRBV6-1 to TRBJ2-7; TRBD1 agrees at 9 bases. The V segment lost 8 bases and the J segment 6 bases; nucleotides outside the gene matches: 11. Germline V CDR1 and CDR2: MNHNS, SASEGT. The CDR3 spans 14 residues. CDR3 DNA sequence: TGTGCCAGCGTTGCCGGGACAGGGAGCGGCGAGCAGTACTTC. Amino acids: CASVAGTGSGEQYF.

This clone came up a few times. The chain is built from TRBV5-4 and TRBJ1-3; no clear D gene. V was cut by 4 bases and J by 0 bases, with 14 bases left in between. The CDR3 is 16 residues long. CDR1 and CDR2 (germline): SGHNT, YYREEE (reference sequence). In nucleotides, the CDR3 is TGTGCCAGCAGCCCGAAGTTGGGGAGCTCTGGAAACACCATATATTTT. This gives the protein CASSPKLGSSGNTIYF.

This clone has a handful of counts. The chain uses TRBV9 and TRBJ2-7, with no clear D. V dropped 2 bases and J dropped 2 bases, with 14 bases sitting between them. In germline, CDR1 is SGDLS, CDR2 YYNGEE. CDR3 length equals 15 residues. CDR3 DNA: TGTGCCAGCAGCGTTTCCCCAGTTCCCCCCTACGAGCAGTACTTC. Translated: CASSVSPVPPYEQYF.

This clone was picked up a small number of times. This CDR3 is also generated by other DNA sequences in the sample. The J gene is TRBJ2-1, the V gene TRBV29-1, with a weak D call TRBD1 (6 bases). Germline V gives CDR1 SQVTM, CDR2 ANQGSEA. V shed 7 bases and J shed 3 bases, with 7 bases lying between them. This CDR3 is built from 11 residues. CDR3 nucleotides: TGCAGCGCCAGGGGCTACAATGAGCAGTTCTTC. Protein product: CSARGYNEQFF.

The chain employs TRBV7-8 and TRBJ1-3; TRBD1 matches 9 bases. The CDR3 has 17 residues. Germline loops: CDR1 SGHVS, CDR2 FQNEAQ. V dropped 5 bases and J dropped 1; count of bases not matched to a gene: 9. As DNA, the CDR3 is TGTGCCAGCAGCCACCGGACAGGGGCCCTATCTGGAAACACCATATATTTT. Its protein is CASSHRTGALSGNTIYF.

The chain links TRBV9 to TRBJ2-5; the D is unclear. Germline V gene sequence: CDR1 SGDLS, CDR2 YYNGEE. CDR3 length: 15 amino acids. Between the trimmed V and J ends, which lost 0 bases and 0 bases, there was a span of 9 bases. For the CDR3, the DNA is TGTGCCAGCAGCGTAGGAGGTCAGAACCAAGAGACCCAGTACTTC. It specifies CASSVGGQNQETQYF. The whole variable domain, filled in from reference TRBV9 and TRBJ2-5, reads DSGVTQTPKHLITATGQRVTLRCSPRSGDLSVYWYQQSLDQGLQFLIQYYNGEERAKGNILERFSAQQFPDLHSELNLSSLELGDSALYFCASSVGGQNQETQYFGPGTRLLVL.

The rearrangement uses TRBV4-1 and TRBJ2-6; the D is unclear. The germline V gene has CDR1 MGHRA and CDR2 YSYEKL. V lost 1 base, J lost 3 bases, and 13 bases lay in between. This CDR3 has 17 residues. For the CDR3, the DNA is TGCGCCAGCAGCCAAGCGCTCCGGGCGGATGGGGCCAACGTCCTGACTTTC. This sequence encodes CASSQALRADGANVLTF.

V and J are TRBV4-1 and TRBJ2-3, with 7 bases that match TRBD2. V shed 2 bases and J 3 bases; nucleotides not matched to a gene: 8. The germline CDR1 and CDR2 sequences are MGHRA and YSYEKL. CDR3 length: 16 residues. CDR3 amino acids: CASSQRTERGTDTQYF. In nucleotides, the CDR3 is TGCGCCAGCAGCCAAAGGACGGAGCGGGGAACAGATACGCAGTATTTT.

This chain uses TRBV7-2 with TRBJ2-3; 8 positions match TRBD2. CDR1 SGHTA and CDR2 FQGNSA come from the germline V gene. CDR3 length equals 15 residues. V trimming: 6 bases; J trimming: 7 bases; junction bases outside the gene matches: 12. CDR3 bases: TGTGCCAGCAGTTCCGTAGCGGGAAGCTGGAATACGCAGTATTTT. It codes for CASSSVAGSWNTQYF. The whole variable domain, filled in from reference TRBV7-2 and TRBJ2-3, reads GAGVSQSPSNKVTEKGKDVELRCDPISGHTALYWYRQSLGQGLEFLIYFQGNSAPDKSGLPSDRFSAERTGGSVSTLTIQRTQQEDSAVYLCASSSVAGSWNTQYFGPGTRLTVL.

The chain uses TRBV2 and TRBJ1-1; D is unclear. The CDR3 is made up of 13 amino acids. The V and J ends lost 5 bases and 7 bases respectively, with 14 bases between them. The V gene's germline CDR1 is SNHLY and CDR2 FYNNEI. The CDR3 reads CASSILQKNEAFF. The CDR3 DNA sequence: TGTGCCAGCAGTATACTGCAGAAGAATGAAGCTTTCTTT. Variable domain in full (rest from reference TRBV2 and TRBJ1-1): EPEVTQTPSHQVTQMGQEVILRCVPISNHLYFYWYRQILGQKVEFLVSFYNNEISEKSEIFDDQFSVERPDGSNFTLKIRSTKLEDSAMYFCASSILQKNEAFFGQGTRLTVV.

CDR3 coding DNA: TGCAGCGTCGCACAGGGGGTAGTTGGCTACACCTTC. This translates into CSVAQGVVGYTF. The V call is TRBV29-1, the J call TRBJ1-2, with 8 nucleotides matching TRBD1. CDR1 and CDR2 (germline): SQVTM, ANQGSEA. Trimming took 6 bases from V and 7 from J; bases not matched to a gene: 7. There are 12 residues in the CDR3. Filled out from reference TRBV29-1 and TRBJ1-2, the complete variable domain reads SAVISQKPSRDICQRGTSLTIQCQVDSQVTMMFWYRQQPGQSLTLIATANQGSEATYESGFVIDKFPISRPNLTFSTLTVSNMSPEDSSIYLCSVAQGVVGYTFGSGTRLTVV.

The CDR3, as DNA: TGTGCCAGCAGTTACGGGGATGGAAACACCATATATTTT. Its protein is CASSYGDGNTIYF. J is TRBJ1-3 and V is TRBV6-5; D is uncertain. The germline V gene has CDR1 MNHEY and CDR2 SVGAGI. With 2 bases removed from V and 3 bases from J, the gap between germline ends came to 5 bases. The CDR3 contains 13 residues.

This clone was observed a handful of times. The chain carries TRBV28 and TRBJ2-3; D not resolved. The V and J ends lost 10 bases and 2 bases respectively, with 13 bases between them. This CDR3 spans 13 amino acids. The germline V gene encodes CDR1 MDHEN and CDR2 SYDVKM. The CDR3, as DNA: TGTGCCACAACGGTTCCTCTCACAGATACGCAGTATTTT. Its protein product is CATTVPLTDTQYF.

V gene TRBV7-2 combines with J gene TRBJ2-7; D may correspond to TRBD1 or TRBD2 (5 bases each). CDR1 and CDR2 from the germline V gene are SGHTA and FQGNSA. The CDR3 totals 14 residues. The V gene lost 5 bases and the J gene lost 3 bases, with 14 bases spanning the gap. The chain's CDR3 is CASSPQRGYYEQYF. The CDR3 DNA reads as TGTGCCAGCAGCCCGCAGAGGGGTTACTACGAGCAGTACTTC.

This sequence joins TRBV28 and TRBJ2-3; 7 bases align to TRBD1. The CDR3 runs to 15 residues. CDR1 is MDHEN and CDR2 is SYDVKM in the germline V gene. With V trimmed by 9 bases and J by 0 bases, 9 bases remained unmatched. CDR3 sequence (DNA): TGTGCCAGTCTGCCCGGGACAGCTAGCACAGATACGCAGTATTTT. Residues: CASLPGTASTDTQYF.

The chain has TRBV5-1 and TRBJ2-5; 9 bases are a match to TRBD2. The CDR3 runs to 15 residues. Unmatched junction bases numbered 4, after V lost 0 bases and J lost 4 bases. Germline V gene data show CDR1 as SGHRS and CDR2 as YFSETQ. DNA of the CDR3: TGCGCCAGCAGCTTGGGAAATAGCGGGAGAGAGACCCAGTACTTC. Translation: CASSLGNSGRETQYF.

This clone was observed a handful of times. The rearrangement uses TRBV7-3 and TRBJ2-1; 9 nucleotides align to TRBD2. V dropped 5 bases and J dropped 8; count of bases not matched to a gene: 7. The CDR3 spans 14 residues. Germline CDR1 is SGHTA and CDR2 is FQGTGA. The CDR3 loop is CASSPGLATDEQFF. The CDR3 coding sequence is TGTGCCAGCAGCCCGGGACTAGCTACCGATGAGCAGTTCTTC.

This chain joins TRBV28 and TRBJ2-7; D is perhaps TRBD1 (6 bases). The CDR3 has 15 residues. Between the trimmed V and J ends, which lost 6 bases and 2 bases, there was a span of 17 bases. The germline V gene has CDR1 MDHEN and CDR2 SYDVKM. The CDR3 bases are TGTGCCAGCAGCCCGCCCCGACAGGCCGCCTACGAGCAGTACTTC. Protein: CASSPPRQAAYEQYF.